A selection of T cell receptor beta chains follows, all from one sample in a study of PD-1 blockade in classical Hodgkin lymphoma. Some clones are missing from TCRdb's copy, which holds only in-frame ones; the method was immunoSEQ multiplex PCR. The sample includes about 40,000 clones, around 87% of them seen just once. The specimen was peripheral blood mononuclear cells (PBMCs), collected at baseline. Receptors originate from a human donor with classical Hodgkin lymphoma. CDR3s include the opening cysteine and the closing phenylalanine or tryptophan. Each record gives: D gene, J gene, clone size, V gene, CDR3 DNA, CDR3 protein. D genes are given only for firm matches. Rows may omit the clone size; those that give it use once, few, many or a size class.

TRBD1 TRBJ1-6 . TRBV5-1 TGCGCCAGCAGCTTGAGTGACAGGGGGATATCACCCCTCCACTTT CASSLSDRGISPLHF
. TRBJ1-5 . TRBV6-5 TGTGCCAGCAGTGATAGTTTTCAGGGGCCCGAGCATTTT CASSDSFQGPEHF
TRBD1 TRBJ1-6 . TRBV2 TGTGCCAGCAGTGCAGGACAGGGTGGTAATTCACCCCTCCACTTT CASSAGQGGNSPLHF
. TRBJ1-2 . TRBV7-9 TGTGCCAGCAGCCGACCCGGGTTATCTAACTATGGCTACACCTTC CASSRPGLSNYGYTF
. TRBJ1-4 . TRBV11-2 TGTGCCAGCAGCTTGTTGGGGTCGATAGGTACCAATGAAAAACTGTTTTTT CASSLLGSIGTNEKLFF
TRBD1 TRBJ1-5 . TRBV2 TGTGCCAGCACCCGTGACAGGGTAGGCAATCAGCCCCAGCATTTT CASTRDRVGNQPQHF
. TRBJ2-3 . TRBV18 TGTGCCAGCTCCCCCCCCGACAGAAGCACAGATACGCAGTATTTT CASSPPDRSTDTQYF
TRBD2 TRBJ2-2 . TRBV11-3 TGTGCCAGCACCCAAGGGAGGGGCACCGGGGAGCTGTTTTTT CASTQGRGTGELFF
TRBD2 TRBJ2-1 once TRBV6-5 TGTGCCAGCAGCGTCGGCGGGAGTCTCAATGAGCAGTTCTTC CASSVGGSLNEQFF
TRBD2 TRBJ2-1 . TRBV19 TGTGCCAGTAGTAGCGGGAGGGCTCGGAATGAGCAGTTCTTC CASSSGRARNEQFF
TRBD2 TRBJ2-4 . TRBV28 TGTGCCAGCAGCCAGACTAGCGGGAGGAAGTACATTCAGTACTTC CASSQTSGRKYIQYF
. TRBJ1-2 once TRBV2 TGTGCCAGCAGCCCAATCTTATCCTATGGCTACACCTTC CASSPILSYGYTF
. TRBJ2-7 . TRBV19 TGTGCCAGTAGTATGGTAAGGGGCGAGCAGTACTTC CASSMVRGEQYF
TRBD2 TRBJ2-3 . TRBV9 TGTGCCAGCAGCTTCCGAGCGGGGGGGCCGACAGATACGCAGTATTTT CASSFRAGGPTDTQYF
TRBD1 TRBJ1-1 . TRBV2 TGTGCCAGCAGATCTTCGACAGGGGTGGTCTACACTGAAGCTTTCTTT CASRSSTGVVYTEAFF
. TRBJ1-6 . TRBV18 TGTGCCAGCTCACCAGGAATCAAACTCTATAATTCACCCCTCCACTTT CASSPGIKLYNSPLHF
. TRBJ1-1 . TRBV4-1 TGCGCCAGCAGCCAAGTTCCCAGGGGGAACACTGAAGCTTTCTTT CASSQVPRGNTEAFF
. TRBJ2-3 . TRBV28 TGTGCCAGCAGTTCCGTTCTCGGTACTTTAACTGGTACGCAGTATTTT CASSSVLGTLTGTQYF
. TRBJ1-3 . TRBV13 TGTGCCAGCAGCTCCGGGGGATGGGGAAGCGGTGGAAACACCATATATTTT CASSSGGWGSGGNTIYF
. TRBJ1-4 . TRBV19 TGTGCCAGTAAAAGGAGGACGGACGCAACTAATGAAAAACTGTTTTTT CASKRRTDATNEKLFF
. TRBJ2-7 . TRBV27 TGTGCCAGCAGTTTGACGCCCGGGGCAGGACTTTACGAGCAGTACTTC CASSLTPGAGLYEQYF
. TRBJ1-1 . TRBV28 TGTGCCAGCAGTACGTACAGGGTTTTGGGCGCTTTCTTT CASSTYRVLGAFF
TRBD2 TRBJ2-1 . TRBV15 TGTGCCACCAGCAGGCCTTCTAGCGGGCAAAGCTCCTACAATGAGCAGTTCTTC CATSRPSSGQSSYNEQFF
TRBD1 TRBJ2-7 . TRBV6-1 TGTGCCAGCAGTGAAGTTACCGGGACAGCAGACGAGCAGTACTTC CASSEVTGTADEQYF
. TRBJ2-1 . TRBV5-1 TGCGCCAGCAGCTTGGATTGGGGGGGCCCCGAGCAGTTCTTC CASSLDWGGPEQFF
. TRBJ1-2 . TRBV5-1 TGCGCCAGCAGCCCGAGGCGGGGCAGGGGAGTAGTTCGTGGCTACACCTTC CASSPRRGRGVVRGYTF
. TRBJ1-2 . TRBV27 TGTGCCAGCAGTTTATCCCCCGCCCGGGGGACTGATGGCTACACCTTC CASSLSPARGTDGYTF
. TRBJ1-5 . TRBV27 TGTGCCAGCAGTTTATACGGGGTTAGCAATCAGCCCCAGCATTTT CASSLYGVSNQPQHF
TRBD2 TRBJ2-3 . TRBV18 TGTGCCAGCGCGGGGGTTAGCACAGATACGCAGTATTTT CASAGVSTDTQYF
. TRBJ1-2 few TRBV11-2 TGTGCCAGCAGCTTAGAAAGGGGCTATGGCTACACCTTC CASSLERGYGYTF
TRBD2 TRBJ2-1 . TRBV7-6 TGTGCCAGCAGCCCCCTCTTCTTATCGGGAGGCGGGGAGCAGTTCTTC CASSPLFLSGGGEQFF
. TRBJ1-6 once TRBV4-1 TGCGCCAGCAGCCACCACCCAGGTCGAGATAATTCACCCCTCCACTTT CASSHHPGRDNSPLHF
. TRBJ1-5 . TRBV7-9 TGTGCCAGCAGCCTAGGGGGGTATGATCAGCCCCAGCATTTT CASSLGGYDQPQHF
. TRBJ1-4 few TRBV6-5 TGTGCCAGCAGCCCACAGGGAATCGTTAATGAAAAACTGTTTTTT CASSPQGIVNEKLFF
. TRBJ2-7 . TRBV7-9 TGTGCCAGCAGCTTCGACGGCTCCAGATACTACGAGCAGTACTTC CASSFDGSRYYEQYF
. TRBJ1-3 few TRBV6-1 TGTGCCAGCAGTGGTCGCGCACCTATCTCTGGAAACACCATATATTTT CASSGRAPISGNTIYF
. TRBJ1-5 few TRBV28 TGTGCCAGCAGTTTTGGGTCAGTTAATAGCAATCAGCCCCAGCATTTT CASSFGSVNSNQPQHF
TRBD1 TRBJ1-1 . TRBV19 TGTGCCAGTAGTCTCACCGGGACAGTAGTCATGAACACTGAAGCTTTCTTT CASSLTGTVVMNTEAFF
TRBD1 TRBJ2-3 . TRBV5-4 TGTGCCAGCAGCTTGGAGTTGGGACAGACTACAGATACGCAGTATTTT CASSLELGQTTDTQYF
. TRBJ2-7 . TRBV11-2 TGTGCCAGCAGCTTAGTCTCCGGCGAGCAGTACTTC CASSLVSGEQYF
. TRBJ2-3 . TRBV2 TGTGCCAGCAGTGTGCCGAGGGGGAACCCCACAGATACGCAGTATTTT CASSVPRGNPTDTQYF
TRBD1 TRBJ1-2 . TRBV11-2 TGTGCCAGCAGCTACATCCCTCAAGACAGGGGGCACAATGGCTACACCTTC CASSYIPQDRGHNGYTF
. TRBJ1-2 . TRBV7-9 TGTGCCAGCAGCTTACAGGGACCTCTACTTATTGGCTACACCTTC CASSLQGPLLIGYTF
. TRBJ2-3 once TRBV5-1 TGCGCCAGCAGCTTCGGAGGCAGGGGCAGCACAGATACGCAGTATTTT CASSFGGRGSTDTQYF
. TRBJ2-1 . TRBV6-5 TGTGCCAGCAGTTTCGAGGGGGGGGCCTGGAGTCGGGAGCAGTTCTTC CASSFEGGAWSREQFF
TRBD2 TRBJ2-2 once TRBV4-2 TGTGCCAGCAGCCAAGCCCCCGGGGGGGGGCCGACCGGGGAGCTGTTTTTT CASSQAPGGGPTGELFF
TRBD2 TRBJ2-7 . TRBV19 TGTGCCAGTAGTATCCGCCGGGACTATATCTACGAGCAGTACTTC CASSIRRDYIYEQYF
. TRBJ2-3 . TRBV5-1 TGCGCCAGCAGCTTGGTAGGGGGGGCAGATACGCAGTATTTT CASSLVGGADTQYF
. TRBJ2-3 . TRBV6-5 TGTGCCAGCAGCCGGGACAGCACAGATACGCAGTATTTT CASSRDSTDTQYF
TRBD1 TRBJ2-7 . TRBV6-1 TGTGCCACCACCCGGGACAGTTCCTACGAGCAGTACTTC CATTRDSSYEQYF
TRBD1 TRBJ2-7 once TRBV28 TGTGCCAGCAGTTCGTCCGGGACAGAGTTCTACGAGCAGTACTTC CASSSSGTEFYEQYF
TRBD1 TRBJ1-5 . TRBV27 TGTGCCAGCAGTTTATCGCCTAGGGGGCTTGGGGGAAGCAATCAGCCCCAGCATTTT CASSLSPRGLGGSNQPQHF
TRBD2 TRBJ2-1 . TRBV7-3 TGTGCCAGCAGCCCTTTAGCGGGAGGAAATAATGAGCAGTTCTTC CASSPLAGGNNEQFF
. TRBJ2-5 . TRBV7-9 TGTGCCAGCAGCTTAGTGGGTTCGACTATACAAGAGACCCAGTACTTC CASSLVGSTIQETQYF